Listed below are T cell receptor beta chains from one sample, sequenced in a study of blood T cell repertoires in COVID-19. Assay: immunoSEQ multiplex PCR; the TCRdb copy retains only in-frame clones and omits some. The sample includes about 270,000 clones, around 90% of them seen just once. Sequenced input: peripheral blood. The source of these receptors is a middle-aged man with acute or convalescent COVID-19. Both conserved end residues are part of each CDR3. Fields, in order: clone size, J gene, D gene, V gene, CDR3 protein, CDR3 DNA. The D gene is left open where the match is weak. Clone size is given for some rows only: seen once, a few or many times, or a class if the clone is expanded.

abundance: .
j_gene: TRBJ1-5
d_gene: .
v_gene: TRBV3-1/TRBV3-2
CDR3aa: CASSSAGQSNQPQHF
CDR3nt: TGTGCCAGCAGCTCAGCGGGCCAGAGCAATCAGCCCCAGCATTTT

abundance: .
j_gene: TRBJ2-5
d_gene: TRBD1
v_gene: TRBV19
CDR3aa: CASSIATGAGETQYF
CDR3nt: TGTGCCAGTAGTATAGCGACAGGGGCCGGGGAGACCCAGTACTTC

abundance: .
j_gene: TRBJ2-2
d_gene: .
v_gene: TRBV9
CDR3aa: CASSVGGANTGELFF
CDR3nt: TGTGCCAGCAGCGTAGGGGGCGCGAACACCGGGGAGCTGTTTTTT

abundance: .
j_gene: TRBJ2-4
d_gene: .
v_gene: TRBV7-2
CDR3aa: CASQDSNTKNIQYF
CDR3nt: TGTGCCAGCCAGGACAGTAACACCAAAAACATTCAGTACTTC

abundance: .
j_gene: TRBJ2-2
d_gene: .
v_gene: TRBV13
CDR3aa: CASSSRDRHTGELFF
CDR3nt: TGTGCCAGCAGCTCGCGGGACAGACACACCGGGGAGCTGTTTTTT

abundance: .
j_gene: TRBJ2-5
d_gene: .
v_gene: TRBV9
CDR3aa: CASSVPGLQETQYF
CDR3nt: TGTGCCAGCAGCGTCCCAGGGCTACAAGAGACCCAGTACTTC

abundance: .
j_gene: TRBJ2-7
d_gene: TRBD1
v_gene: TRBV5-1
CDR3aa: CASKDRGETYEQYF
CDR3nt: TGCGCCAGCAAAGACAGGGGGGAGACCTACGAGCAGTACTTC

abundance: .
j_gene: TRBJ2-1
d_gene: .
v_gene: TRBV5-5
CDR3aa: CASTPRSSYNEQFF
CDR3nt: TGTGCCAGCACCCCCCGGAGCTCCTACAATGAGCAGTTCTTC

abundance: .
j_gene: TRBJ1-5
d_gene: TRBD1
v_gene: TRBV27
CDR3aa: CASRKGQAVGNQPQHF
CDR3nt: TGTGCCAGCAGAAAAGGACAGGCGGTCGGCAATCAGCCCCAGCATTTT

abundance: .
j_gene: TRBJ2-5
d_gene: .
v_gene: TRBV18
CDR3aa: CASSPLVGTQYF
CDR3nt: TGTGCCAGCTCACCCCTAGTCGGGACCCAGTACTTC

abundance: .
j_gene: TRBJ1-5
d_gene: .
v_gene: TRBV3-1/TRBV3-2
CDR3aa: CASSQEVGSQPQHF
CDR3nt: TGTGCCAGCAGCCAGGAGGTAGGTAGTCAGCCCCAGCATTTT

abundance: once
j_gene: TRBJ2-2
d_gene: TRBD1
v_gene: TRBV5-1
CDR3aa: CASSLAMTGGDFGELFF
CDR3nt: TGCGCCAGCAGCTTGGCCATGACAGGGGGTGATTTCGGGGAGCTGTTTTTT

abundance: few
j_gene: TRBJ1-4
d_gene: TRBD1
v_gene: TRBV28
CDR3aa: CASSFNRGRGNEKLFF
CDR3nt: TGTGCCAGCAGTTTTAACAGGGGCCGGGGTAATGAAAAACTGTTTTTT

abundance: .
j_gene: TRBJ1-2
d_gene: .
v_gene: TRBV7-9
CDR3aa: CASSLELYGYTF
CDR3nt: TGTGCCAGCAGCTTAGAACTCTATGGCTACACCTTC

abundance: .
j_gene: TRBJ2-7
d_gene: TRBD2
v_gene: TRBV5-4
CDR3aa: CASSLAGGSGDF
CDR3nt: TGTGCCAGCAGCTTGGCCGGCGGTAGCGGGGACTTC

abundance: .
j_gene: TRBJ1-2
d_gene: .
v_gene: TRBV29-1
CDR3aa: CSVDKGVGGYTF
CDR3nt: TGCAGCGTTGATAAGGGGGTAGGAGGCTACACCTTC

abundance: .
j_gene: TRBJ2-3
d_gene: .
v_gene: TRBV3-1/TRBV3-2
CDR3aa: CASSPERLMDTQYF
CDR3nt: TGTGCCAGCAGCCCTGAGCGGTTGATGGATACGCAGTATTTT

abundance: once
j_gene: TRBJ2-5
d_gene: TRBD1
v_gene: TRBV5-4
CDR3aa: CASSLRTGLYKETQYF
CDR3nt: TGTGCCAGCAGCCTACGGACAGGGCTCTATAAAGAGACCCAGTACTTC

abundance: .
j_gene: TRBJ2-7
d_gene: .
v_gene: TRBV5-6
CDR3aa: CASSLRTAYEQYF
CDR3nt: TGTGCCAGCAGCTTGCGTACAGCCTACGAGCAGTACTTC

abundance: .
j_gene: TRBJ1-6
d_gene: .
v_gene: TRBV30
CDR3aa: CAWSVYRGRPLHF
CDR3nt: TGTGCCTGGAGTGTCTATCGGGGTAGACCCCTCCACTTT

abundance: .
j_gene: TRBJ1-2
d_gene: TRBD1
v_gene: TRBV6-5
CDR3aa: CASSRSGQGCGYTF
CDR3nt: TGTGCCAGCAGTCGGTCGGGACAGGGCTGTGGCTACACCTTC

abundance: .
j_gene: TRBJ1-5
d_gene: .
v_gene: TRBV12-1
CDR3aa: CASSPWADRATNQPQHF
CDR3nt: TGTGCCAGCTCCCCCTGGGCTGACAGAGCGACCAATCAGCCCCAGCATTTT

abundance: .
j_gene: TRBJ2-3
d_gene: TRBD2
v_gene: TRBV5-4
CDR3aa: CASSSHILAGARDTQYF
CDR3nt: TGTGCCAGCAGCTCCCACATCCTAGCGGGGGCCCGCGATACGCAGTATTTT

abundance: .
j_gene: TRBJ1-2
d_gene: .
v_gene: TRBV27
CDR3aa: CASSLRGGNYGYTF
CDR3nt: TGTGCCAGCAGTTTAAGGGGAGGCAACTATGGCTACACCTTC

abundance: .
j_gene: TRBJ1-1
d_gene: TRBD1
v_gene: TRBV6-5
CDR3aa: CASSYRQGASEAFF
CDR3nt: TGTGCCAGCAGTTACCGGCAGGGGGCCTCTGAAGCTTTCTTT

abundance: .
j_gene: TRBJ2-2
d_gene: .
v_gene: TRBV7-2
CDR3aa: CASTHLAGTGELFF
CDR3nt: TGTGCCAGCACCCATCTGGCGGGAACCGGGGAGCTGTTTTTT

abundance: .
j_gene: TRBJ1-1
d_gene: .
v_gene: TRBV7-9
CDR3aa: CASSLDYITKAFF
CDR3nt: TGTGCCAGCAGCTTGGACTACATCACGAAGGCTTTCTTT

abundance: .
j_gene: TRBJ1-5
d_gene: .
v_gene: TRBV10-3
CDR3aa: CAISESRGQPQHF
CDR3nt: TGTGCCATCAGTGAGTCTCGGGGTCAGCCCCAGCATTTT

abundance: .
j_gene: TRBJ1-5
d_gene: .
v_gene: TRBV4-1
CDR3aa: CASSGVGQRVRPQHF
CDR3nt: TGCGCCAGCAGCGGCGTCGGCCAGCGGGTGAGGCCCCAGCATTTT

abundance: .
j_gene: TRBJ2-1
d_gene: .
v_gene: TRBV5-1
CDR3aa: CASREVLGGSYNEQFF
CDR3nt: TGCGCCAGCAGGGAGGTTCTCGGTGGCTCCTACAATGAGCAGTTCTTC

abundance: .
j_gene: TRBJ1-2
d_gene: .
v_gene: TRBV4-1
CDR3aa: CASSQREIKGYTF
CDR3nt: TGCGCCAGCAGCCAACGGGAAATCAAAGGCTACACCTTC

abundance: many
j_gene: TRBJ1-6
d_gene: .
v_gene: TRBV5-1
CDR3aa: CASSLGYMGGNSPLHF
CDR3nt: TGCGCCAGCAGCTTGGGCTATATGGGAGGGAACTCACCCCTCCACTTT

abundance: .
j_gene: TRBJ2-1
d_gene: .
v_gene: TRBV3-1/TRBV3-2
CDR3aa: CASRLYNEQFF
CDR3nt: TGTGCCAGCAGACTTTACAATGAGCAGTTCTTC

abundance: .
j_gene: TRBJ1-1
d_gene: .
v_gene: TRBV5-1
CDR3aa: CASSLGGMNTEAFF
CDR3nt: TGCGCCAGCAGCTTGGGCGGTATGAACACTGAAGCTTTCTTT